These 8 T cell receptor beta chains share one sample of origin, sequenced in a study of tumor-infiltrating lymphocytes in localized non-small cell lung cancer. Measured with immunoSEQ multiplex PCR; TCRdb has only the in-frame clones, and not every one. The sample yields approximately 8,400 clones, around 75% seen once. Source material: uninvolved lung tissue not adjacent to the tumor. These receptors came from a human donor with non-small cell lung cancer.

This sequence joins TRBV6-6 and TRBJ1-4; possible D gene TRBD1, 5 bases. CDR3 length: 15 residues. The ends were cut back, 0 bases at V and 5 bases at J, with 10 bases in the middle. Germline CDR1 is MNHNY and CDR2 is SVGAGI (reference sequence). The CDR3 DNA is TGTGCCAGCAGTTACTCCCGGGGCGGCAATGAAAAACTGTTTTTT. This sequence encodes CASSYSRGGNEKLFF.

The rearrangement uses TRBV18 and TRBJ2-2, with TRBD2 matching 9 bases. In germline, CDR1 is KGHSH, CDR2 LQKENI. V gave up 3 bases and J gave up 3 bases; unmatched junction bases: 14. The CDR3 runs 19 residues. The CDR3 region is CASSPALAGPLLDTGELFF. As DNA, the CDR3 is TGTGCCAGCTCACCGGCCCTAGCGGGGCCCCTCTTAGACACCGGGGAGCTGTTTTTT.

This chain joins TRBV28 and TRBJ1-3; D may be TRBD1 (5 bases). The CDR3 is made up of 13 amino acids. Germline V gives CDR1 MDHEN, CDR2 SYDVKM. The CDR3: CALGREGGNTIYF. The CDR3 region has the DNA TGTGCTTTAGGCAGGGAGGGTGGAAACACCATATATTTT.

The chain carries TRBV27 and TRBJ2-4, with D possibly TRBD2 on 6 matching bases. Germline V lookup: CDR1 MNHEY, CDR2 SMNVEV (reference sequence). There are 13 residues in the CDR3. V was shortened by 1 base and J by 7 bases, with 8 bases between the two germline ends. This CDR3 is CASSLWGENIQYF. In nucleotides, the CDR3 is TGTGCCAGCAGTTTATGGGGGGAGAACATTCAGTACTTC.

CDR3 nucleotide sequence: TGTGCCAGCAGTTTAGGGTTCTGGGGCGAGCAGTACTTC. Translated: CASSLGFWGEQYF. V and J are TRBV28 and TRBJ2-7; D remains unclear. The CDR3 spans 13 residues. Germline V gene sequence: CDR1 MDHEN, CDR2 SYDVKM. The germline V and J ends were trimmed by 2 bases and 6 bases, with 11 bases remaining between them.

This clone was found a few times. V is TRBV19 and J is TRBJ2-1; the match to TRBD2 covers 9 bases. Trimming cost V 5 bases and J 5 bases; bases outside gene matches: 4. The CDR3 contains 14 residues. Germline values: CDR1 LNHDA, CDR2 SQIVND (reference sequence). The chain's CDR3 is CASSGSGRHNEQFF. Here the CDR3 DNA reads TGTGCCAGTAGTGGGAGCGGGAGGCACAATGAGCAGTTCTTC.

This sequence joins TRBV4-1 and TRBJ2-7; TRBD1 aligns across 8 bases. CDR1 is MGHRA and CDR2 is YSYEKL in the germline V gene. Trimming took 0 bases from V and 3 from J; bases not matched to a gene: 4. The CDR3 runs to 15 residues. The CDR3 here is CASSQEDRAYYEQYF. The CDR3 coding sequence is TGCGCCAGCAGCCAAGAGGACAGGGCATACTACGAGCAGTACTTC.

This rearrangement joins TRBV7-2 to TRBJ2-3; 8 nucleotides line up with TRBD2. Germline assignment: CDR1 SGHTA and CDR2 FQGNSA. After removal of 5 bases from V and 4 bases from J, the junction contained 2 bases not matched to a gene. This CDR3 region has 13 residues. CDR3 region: CASSLGLADTQYF. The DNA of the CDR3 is TGTGCCAGCAGCCTGGGACTAGCAGATACGCAGTATTTT.